This TCR beta chain is drawn from a study of blood T cell repertoires in COVID-19. Study in general: The United States, Italy and Spain were the sources of the acute and convalescent COVID-19 samples. T cells, B-cell-depleted T cells, or PBMCs supplied cDNA or gDNA.

The CDR3 runs 11 residues. The V gene's germline CDR1 is WSHSY and CDR2 SAAADI. Deletions cut 5 bases from V and 6 bases from J, with 6 bases between. Original handling: For nucleated cells, counts were estimated from reference gene primer amplification. The data were produced by immunoSEQ multiplex PCR, yet TCRdb's version contains in-frame clones alone and is incomplete. D and trimming were read from the DNA, whereas the V and J calls and clone size are those reported in that table. Among fewer than 300,000 clones listed, 65% to 90% were seen once. The TCR was taken from a man between 45 and 60 years old with active or convalescent COVID-19. Source material: peripheral blood. This chain connects TRBV10-2 to TRBJ2-3; no firm D call. CDR3 in DNA: TGCGCCAGCAGTTTCTCTGATACGCAGTATTTT. It codes for CASSFSDTQYF.